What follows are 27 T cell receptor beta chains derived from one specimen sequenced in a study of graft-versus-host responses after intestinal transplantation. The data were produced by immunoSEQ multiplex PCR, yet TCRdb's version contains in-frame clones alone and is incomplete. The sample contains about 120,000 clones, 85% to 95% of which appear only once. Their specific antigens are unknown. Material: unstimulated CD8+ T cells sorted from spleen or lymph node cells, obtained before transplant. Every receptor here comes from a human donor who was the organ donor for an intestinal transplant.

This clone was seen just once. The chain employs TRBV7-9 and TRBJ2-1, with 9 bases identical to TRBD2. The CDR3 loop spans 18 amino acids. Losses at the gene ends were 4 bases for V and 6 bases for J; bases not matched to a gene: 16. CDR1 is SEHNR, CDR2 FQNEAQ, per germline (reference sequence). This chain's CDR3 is CASSSPRGASGKINEQFF. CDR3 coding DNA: TGTGCCAGCAGCTCTCCGCGCGGGGCTAGCGGGAAGATCAATGAGCAGTTCTTC.

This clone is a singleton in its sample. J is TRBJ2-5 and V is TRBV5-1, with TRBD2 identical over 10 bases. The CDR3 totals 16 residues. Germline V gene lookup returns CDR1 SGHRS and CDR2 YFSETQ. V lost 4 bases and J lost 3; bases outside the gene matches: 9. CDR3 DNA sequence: TGCGCCAGCAGCCCTGCCCGGACTAGCGGAAAAGAGACCCAGTACTTC. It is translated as CASSPARTSGKETQYF.

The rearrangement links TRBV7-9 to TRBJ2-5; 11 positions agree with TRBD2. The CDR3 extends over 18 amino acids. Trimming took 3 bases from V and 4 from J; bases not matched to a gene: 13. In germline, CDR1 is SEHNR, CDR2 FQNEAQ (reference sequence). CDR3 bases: TGTGCCAGCAGCTTGGCCGAAGGAACTAGCGGGAGAAGAGAGACCCAGTACTTC. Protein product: CASSLAEGTSGRRETQYF.

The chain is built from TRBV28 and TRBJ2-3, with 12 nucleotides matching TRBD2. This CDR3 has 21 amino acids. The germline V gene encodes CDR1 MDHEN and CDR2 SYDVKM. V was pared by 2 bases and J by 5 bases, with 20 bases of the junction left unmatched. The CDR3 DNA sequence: TGTGCCAGCAGTTTAGGACTAGCGGGATTATTCCCGTCTACCCGTGGAGATACGCAGTATTTT. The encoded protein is CASSLGLAGLFPSTRGDTQYF.

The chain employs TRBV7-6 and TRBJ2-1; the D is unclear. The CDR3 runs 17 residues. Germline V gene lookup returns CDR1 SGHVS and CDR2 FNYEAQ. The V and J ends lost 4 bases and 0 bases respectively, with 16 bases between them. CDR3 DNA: TGTGCCAGCAGCTCGAAATTAGCTGAAGTCTCCTACAATGAGCAGTTCTTC. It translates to CASSSKLAEVSYNEQFF.

The CDR3 sequence is CASSHGTSGYNEQFF. In DNA, the CDR3 is TGTGCCAGCAGCCATGGGACTAGCGGTTACAATGAGCAGTTCTTC. V and J are TRBV7-6 and TRBJ2-1; 11 positions agree with TRBD2. Germline CDR1 is SGHVS and CDR2 is FNYEAQ. The CDR3 contains 15 residues. The V gene end was trimmed by 5 bases and the J gene end by 4 bases; junction bases not matched to a gene: 4.

For the CDR3, the DNA is TGTGCCAGCAGTGAACGACCGGGAGGGGGGTACGAGCAGTACTTC. This encodes CASSERPGGGYEQYF. This sequence joins TRBV6-1 and TRBJ2-7; 8 bases line up with TRBD2. The germline gives CDR1 MNHNS, CDR2 SASEGT. V gave up 2 bases and J gave up 4 bases; unmatched junction bases: 7. The CDR3 extends over 15 amino acids.

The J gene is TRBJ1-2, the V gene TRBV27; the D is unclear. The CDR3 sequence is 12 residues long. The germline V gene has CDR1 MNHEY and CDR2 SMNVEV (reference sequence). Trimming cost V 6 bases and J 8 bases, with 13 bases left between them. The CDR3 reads CASSGDLSGYTF. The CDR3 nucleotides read TGTGCCAGCAGCGGGGATTTAAGCGGCTACACCTTC.

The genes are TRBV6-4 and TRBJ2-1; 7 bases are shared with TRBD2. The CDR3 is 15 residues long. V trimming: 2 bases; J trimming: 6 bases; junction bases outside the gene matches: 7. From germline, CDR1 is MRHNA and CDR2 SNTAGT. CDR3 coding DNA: TGTGCCAGCAGTGACGGGAGGGCCTCCGTCAATGAGCAGTTCTTC. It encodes CASSDGRASVNEQFF.

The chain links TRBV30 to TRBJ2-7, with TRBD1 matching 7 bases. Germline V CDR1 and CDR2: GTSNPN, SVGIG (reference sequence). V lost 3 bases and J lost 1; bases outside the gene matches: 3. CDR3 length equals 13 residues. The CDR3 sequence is CAWSTGQSYEQYF. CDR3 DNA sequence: TGTGCCTGGAGCACGGGACAGTCCTACGAGCAGTACTTC. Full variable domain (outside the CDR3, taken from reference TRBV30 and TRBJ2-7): SQTIHQWPATLVQPVGSPLSLECTVEGTSNPNLYWYRQAAGRGLQLLFYSVGIGQISSEVPQNLSASRPQDRQFILSSKKLLLSDSGFYLCAWSTGQSYEQYFGPGTRLTVT.

The CDR3 nucleotides are TGTGCCATCAGTGAGTACTTTTCTAGCACAGATACGCAGTATTTT. Its translation: CAISEYFSSTDTQYF. This chain connects TRBV10-3 to TRBJ2-3; D is uncertain. Per the germline V gene, CDR1 is ENHRY and CDR2 is SYGVKD. V shed 1 base and J shed 0 bases, with 8 bases lying between them. There are 15 residues in the CDR3.

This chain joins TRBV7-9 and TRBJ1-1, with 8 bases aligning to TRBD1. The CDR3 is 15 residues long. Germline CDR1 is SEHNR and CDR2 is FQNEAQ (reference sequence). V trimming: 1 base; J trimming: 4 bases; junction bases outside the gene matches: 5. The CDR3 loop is CASSLEYQGATEAFF. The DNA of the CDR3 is TGTGCCAGCAGCTTAGAGTATCAGGGGGCCACTGAAGCTTTCTTT.

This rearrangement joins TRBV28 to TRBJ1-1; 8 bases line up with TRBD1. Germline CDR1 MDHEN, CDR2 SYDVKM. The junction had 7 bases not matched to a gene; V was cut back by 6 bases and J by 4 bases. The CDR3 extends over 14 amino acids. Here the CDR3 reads CASRTETGATEAFF. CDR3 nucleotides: TGTGCCAGCAGGACGGAGACAGGGGCCACTGAAGCTTTCTTT.

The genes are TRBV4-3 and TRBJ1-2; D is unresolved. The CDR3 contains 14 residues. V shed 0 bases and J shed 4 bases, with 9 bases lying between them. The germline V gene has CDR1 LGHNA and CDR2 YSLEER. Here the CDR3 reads CASSQDGAAYGYTF. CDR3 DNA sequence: TGCGCCAGCAGCCAAGATGGAGCAGCCTATGGCTACACCTTC.

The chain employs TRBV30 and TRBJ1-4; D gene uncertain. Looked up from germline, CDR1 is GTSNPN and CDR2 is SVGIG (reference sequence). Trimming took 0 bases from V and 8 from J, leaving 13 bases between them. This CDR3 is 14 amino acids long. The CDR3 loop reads CAWSVGRVGEKLFF. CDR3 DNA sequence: TGTGCCTGGAGTGTTGGGCGGGTTGGGGAAAAACTGTTTTTT.

CDR3 in amino acids: CASSPEAGGYEQYF. The CDR3 DNA reads as TGTGCCAGCAGCCCTGAGGCGGGAGGCTACGAGCAGTACTTC. The rearrangement joins TRBV27 to TRBJ2-7, with 8 bases fitting TRBD2. This CDR3 spans 14 amino acids. CDR1 and CDR2 (germline): MNHEY, SMNVEV (reference sequence). V dropped 6 bases and J dropped 3; count of bases not matched to a gene: 7.

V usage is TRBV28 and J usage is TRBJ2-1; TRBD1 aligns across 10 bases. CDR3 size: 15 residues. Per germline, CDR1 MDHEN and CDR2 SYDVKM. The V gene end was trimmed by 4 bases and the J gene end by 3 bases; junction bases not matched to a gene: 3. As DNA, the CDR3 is TGTGCCAGCAGTTCCGGACAGGGGGGCTACAATGAGCAGTTCTTC. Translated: CASSSGQGGYNEQFF.

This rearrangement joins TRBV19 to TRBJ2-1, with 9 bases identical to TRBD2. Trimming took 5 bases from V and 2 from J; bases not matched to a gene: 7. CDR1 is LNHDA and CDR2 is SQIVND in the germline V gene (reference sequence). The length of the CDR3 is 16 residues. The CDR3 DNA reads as TGTGCCAGTAGTGCTCTAGCGGGGCTACCCTACAATGAGCAGTTCTTC. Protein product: CASSALAGLPYNEQFF.

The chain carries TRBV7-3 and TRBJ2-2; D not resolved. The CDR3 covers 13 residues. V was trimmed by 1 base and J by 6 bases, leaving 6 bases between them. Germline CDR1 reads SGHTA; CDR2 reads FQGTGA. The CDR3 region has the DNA TGTGCCAGCAGCTTAAGGGTTCCCGGGGAGCTGTTTTTT. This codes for CASSLRVPGELFF.

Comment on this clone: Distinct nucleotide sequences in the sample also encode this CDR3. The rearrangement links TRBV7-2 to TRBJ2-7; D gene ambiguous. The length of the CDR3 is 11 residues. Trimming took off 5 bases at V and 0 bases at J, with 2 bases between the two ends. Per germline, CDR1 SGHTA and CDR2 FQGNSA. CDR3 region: CASSDSYEQYF. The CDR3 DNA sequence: TGTGCCAGCAGCGACTCCTACGAGCAGTACTTC.

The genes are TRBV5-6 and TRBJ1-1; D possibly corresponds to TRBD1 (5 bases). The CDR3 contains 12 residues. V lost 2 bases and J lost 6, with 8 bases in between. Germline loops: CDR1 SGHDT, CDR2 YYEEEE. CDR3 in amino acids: CASSFGGAEAFF. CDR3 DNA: TGTGCCAGCAGCTTTGGGGGGGCTGAAGCTTTCTTT.

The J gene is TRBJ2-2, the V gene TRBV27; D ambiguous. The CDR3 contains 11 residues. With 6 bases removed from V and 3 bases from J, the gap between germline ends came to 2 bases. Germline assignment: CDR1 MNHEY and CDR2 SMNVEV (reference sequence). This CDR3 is CASSYTGELFF. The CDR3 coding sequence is TGTGCCAGCAGCTACACCGGGGAGCTGTTTTTT.

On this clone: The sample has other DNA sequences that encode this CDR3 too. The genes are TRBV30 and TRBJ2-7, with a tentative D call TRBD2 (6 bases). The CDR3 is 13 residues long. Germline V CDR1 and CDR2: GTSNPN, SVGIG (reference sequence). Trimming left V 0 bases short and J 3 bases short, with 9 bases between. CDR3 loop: CAWSVGSGYEQYF. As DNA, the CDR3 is TGTGCCTGGAGTGTAGGTAGCGGCTACGAGCAGTACTTC.

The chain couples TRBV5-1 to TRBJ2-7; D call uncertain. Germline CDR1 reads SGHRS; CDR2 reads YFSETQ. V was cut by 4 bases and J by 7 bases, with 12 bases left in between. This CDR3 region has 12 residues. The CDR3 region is CASSRVSEEQYF. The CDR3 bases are TGCGCCAGCAGCAGGGTGTCGGAAGAGCAGTACTTC.

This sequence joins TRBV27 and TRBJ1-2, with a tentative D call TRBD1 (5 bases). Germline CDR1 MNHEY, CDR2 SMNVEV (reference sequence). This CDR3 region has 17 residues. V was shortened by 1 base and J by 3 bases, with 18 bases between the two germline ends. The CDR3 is CASSLWGSGVLHYGYTF. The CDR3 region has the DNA TGTGCCAGCAGTTTATGGGGGTCGGGGGTCCTACACTATGGCTACACCTTC.

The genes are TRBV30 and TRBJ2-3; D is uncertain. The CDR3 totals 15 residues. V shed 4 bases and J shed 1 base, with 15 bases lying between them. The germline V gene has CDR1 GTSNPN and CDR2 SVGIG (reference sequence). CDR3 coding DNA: TGTGCCTGGACCCCGCCTCTTATGCGCACAGATACGCAGTATTTT. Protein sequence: CAWTPPLMRTDTQYF.

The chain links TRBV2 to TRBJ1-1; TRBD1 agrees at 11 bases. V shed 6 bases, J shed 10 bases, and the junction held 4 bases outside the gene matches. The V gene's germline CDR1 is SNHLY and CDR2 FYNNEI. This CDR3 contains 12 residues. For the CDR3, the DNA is TGTGCCAGCAGGGGACAGGGGGAGGCAGCTTTCTTT. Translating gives CASRGQGEAAFF. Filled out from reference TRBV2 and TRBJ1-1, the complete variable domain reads EPEVTQTPSHQVTQMGQEVILRCVPISNHLYFYWYRQILGQKVEFLVSFYNNEISEKSEIFDDQFSVERPDGSNFTLKIRSTKLEDSAMYFCASRGQGEAAFFGQGTRLTVV.